The present TCR beta chain was sequenced within a study of beta chain features in type 1 diabetes. Study-level findings and limits: Type 1 diabetes patients had moderately but significantly shorter TCRB CDR3s in all four CD4+ subsets. Within patients, naive, central memory and Treg TCRB repertoires seemed more similar than within healthy donors. Type 1 diabetes patients showed fewer insertions and more deletions at VDJ junctions.

Notes on this clone: Its antigen is as yet unknown.

TCRB transcripts that were expressed got sequenced, as all of the isolated RNA had been reverse transcribed. The method was immunoSEQ multiplex PCR; TCRdb's version includes in-frame clones alone and lacks a portion of them. This sample has a few hundred thousand clones, with about 11% found just once. The origin of this receptor is a woman aged 25 to 39 in good health. Sequencing was carried out using naive CD4+ T cells from blood.

The CDR3 DNA reads TGTGCCAGCAGCGTCGGTGGGACACGAGATAACTATGGCTACACCTTC. Protein product: CASSVGGTRDNYGYTF. The chain uses TRBV9 and TRBJ1-2; TRBD1 is a possible D gene (6 bases). The CDR3 is 16 amino acids. V gave up 2 bases and J gave up 1 base, with 15 bases separating them. CDR1 and CDR2 from the germline V gene are SGDLS and YYNGEE.